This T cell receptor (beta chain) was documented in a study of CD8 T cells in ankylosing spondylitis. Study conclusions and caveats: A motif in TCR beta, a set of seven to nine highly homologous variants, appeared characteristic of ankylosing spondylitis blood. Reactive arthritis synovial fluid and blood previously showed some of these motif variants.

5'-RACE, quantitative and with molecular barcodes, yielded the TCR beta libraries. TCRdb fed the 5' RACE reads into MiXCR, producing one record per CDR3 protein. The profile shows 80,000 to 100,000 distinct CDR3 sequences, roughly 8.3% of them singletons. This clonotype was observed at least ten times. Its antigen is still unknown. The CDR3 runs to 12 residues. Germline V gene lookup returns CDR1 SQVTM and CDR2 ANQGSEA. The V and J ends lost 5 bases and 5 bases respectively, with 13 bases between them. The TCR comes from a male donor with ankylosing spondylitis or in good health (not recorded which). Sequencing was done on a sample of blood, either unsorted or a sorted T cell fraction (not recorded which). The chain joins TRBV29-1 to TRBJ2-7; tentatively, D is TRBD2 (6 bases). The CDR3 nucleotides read TGCAGCGTTCGACTAGTCCCGAACGAGCAGTACTTC. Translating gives CSVRLVPNEQYF.